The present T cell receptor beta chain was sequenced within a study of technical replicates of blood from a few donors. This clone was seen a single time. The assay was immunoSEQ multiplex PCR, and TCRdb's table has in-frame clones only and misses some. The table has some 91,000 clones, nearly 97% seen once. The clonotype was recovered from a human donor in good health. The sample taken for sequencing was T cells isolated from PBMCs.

CDR3 sequence: CAGRRTSNSYNEQFF. The CDR3 coding sequence is TGTGCCGGAAGAAGGACATCCAACTCCTACAATGAGCAGTTCTTC. The rearrangement uses TRBV2 and TRBJ2-1; D might be TRBD1 (5 bases). This CDR3 spans 15 amino acids. Germline values: CDR1 SNHLY, CDR2 FYNNEI. V was clipped by 11 bases and J by 0 bases, with 17 bases between them.